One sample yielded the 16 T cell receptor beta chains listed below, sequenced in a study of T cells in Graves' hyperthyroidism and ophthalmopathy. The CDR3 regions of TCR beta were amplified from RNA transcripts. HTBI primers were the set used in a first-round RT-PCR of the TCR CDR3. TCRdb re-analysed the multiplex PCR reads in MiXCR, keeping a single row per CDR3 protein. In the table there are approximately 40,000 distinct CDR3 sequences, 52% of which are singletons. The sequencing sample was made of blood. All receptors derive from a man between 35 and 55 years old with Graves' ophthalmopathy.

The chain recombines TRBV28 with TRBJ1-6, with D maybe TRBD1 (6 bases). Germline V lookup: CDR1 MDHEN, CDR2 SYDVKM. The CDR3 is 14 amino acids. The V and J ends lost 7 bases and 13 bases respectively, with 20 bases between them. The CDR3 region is CASIPQGGNQPLHF. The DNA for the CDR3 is TGTGCCAGCATTCCACAGGGAGGCAATCAGCCCCTCCACTTT.

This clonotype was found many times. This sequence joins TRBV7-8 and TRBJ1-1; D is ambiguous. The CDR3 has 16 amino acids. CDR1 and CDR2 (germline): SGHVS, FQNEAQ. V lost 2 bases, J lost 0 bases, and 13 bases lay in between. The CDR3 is CASSLTSGRLNTEAFF. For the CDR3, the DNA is TGTGCCAGCAGCTTAACGAGTGGACGGTTGAACACTGAAGCTTTCTTT.

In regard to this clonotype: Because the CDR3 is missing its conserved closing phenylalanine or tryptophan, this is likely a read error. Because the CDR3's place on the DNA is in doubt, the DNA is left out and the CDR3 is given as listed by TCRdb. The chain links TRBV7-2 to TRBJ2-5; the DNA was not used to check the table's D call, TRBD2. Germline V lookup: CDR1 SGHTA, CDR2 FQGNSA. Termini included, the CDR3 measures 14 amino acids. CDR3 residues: CASRASGLSGTRYL.

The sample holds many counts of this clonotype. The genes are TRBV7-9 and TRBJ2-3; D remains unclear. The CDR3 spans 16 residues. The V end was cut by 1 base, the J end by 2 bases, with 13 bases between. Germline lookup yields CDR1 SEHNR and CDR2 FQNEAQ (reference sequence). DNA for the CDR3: TGTGCCAGCAGCTTAGTCTACGGACCTCACACAGATACGCAGTATTTT. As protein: CASSLVYGPHTDTQYF. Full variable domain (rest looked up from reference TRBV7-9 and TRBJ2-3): DTGVSQNPRHKITKRGQNVTFRCDPISEHNRLYWYRQTLGQGPEFLTYFQNEAQLEKSRLLSDRFSAERPKGSFSTLEIQRTEQGDSAMYLCASSLVYGPHTDTQYFGPGTRLTVL.

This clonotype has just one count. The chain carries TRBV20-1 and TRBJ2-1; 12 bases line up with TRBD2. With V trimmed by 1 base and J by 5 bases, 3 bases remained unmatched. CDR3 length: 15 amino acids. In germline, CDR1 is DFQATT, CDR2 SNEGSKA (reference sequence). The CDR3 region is CSARGTSGEHNEQFF. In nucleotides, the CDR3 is TGCAGTGCTAGAGGGACTAGCGGGGAACACAATGAGCAGTTCTTC.

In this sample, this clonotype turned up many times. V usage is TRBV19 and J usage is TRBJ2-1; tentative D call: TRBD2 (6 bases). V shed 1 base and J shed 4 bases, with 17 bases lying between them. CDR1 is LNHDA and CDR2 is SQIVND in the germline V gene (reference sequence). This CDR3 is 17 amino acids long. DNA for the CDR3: TGTGCCAGTAGTATAGGTAGAGCCAAGCGGGTTTACAATGAGCAGTTCTTC. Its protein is CASSIGRAKRVYNEQFF.

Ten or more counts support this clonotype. CDR3 bases: TGTGCCAGCAGCTTCCAACAGGGGTGGACTGAAGCTTTCTTT. Protein sequence: CASSFQQGWTEAFF. V usage is TRBV5-5 and J usage is TRBJ1-1; TRBD1 agrees at 7 bases. CDR3 length: 14 amino acids. The junction had 6 bases not matched to a gene; V was cut back by 2 bases and J by 5 bases. Per the germline V gene, CDR1 is SGHKS and CDR2 is YYEKEE (reference sequence). The full variable domain, rest sourced from reference TRBV5-5 and TRBJ1-1, is DAGVTQSPTHLIKTRGQQVTLRCSPISGHKSVSWYQQVLGQGPQFIFQYYEKEERGRGNFPDRFSARQFPNYSSELNVNALLLGDSALYLCASSFQQGWTEAFFGQGTRLTVV.

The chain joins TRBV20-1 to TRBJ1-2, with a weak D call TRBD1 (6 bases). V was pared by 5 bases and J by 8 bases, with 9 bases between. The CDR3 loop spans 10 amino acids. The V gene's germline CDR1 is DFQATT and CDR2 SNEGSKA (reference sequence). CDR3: CSAWTVGYTF. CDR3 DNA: TGCAGTGCTTGGACAGTCGGCTACACCTTC.

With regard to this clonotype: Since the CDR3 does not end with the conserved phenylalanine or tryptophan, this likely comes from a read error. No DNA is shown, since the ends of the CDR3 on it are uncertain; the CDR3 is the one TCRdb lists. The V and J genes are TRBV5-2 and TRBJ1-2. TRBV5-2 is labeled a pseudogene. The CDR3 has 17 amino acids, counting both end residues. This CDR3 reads CASNLALLPGANYGYTS.

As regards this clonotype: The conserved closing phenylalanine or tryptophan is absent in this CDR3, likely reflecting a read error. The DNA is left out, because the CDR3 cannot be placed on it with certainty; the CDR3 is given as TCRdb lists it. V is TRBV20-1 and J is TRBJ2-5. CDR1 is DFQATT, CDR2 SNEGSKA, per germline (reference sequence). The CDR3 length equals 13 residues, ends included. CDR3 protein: CSAPTVGRETHYL.

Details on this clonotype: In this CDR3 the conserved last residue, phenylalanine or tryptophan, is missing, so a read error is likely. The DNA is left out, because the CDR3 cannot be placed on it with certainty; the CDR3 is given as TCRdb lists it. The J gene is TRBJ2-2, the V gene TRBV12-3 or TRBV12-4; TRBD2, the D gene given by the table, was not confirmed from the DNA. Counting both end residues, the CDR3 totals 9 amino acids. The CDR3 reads CASRTSGSK.

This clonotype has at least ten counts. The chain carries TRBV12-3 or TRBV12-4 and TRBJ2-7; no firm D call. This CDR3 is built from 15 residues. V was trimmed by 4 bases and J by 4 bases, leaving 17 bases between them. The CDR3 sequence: CASSSGAASWYEQYF. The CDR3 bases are TGTGCCAGCAGTTCTGGTGCAGCTTCCTGGTACGAGCAGTACTTC.

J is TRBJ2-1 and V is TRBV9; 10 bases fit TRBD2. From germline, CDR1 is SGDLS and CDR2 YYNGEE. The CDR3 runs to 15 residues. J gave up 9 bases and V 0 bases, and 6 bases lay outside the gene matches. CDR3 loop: CASSVGAGGSSEQFF. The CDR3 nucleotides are TGTGCCAGCAGCGTAGGAGCGGGAGGGAGTAGTGAGCAGTTCTTC.

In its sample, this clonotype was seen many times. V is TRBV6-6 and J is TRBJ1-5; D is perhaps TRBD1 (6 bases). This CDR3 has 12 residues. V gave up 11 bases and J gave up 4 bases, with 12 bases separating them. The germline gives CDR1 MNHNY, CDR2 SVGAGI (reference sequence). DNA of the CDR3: TGTGCCGCACAGGGACCTAATCAGCCCCAGCATTTT. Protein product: CAAQGPNQPQHF.

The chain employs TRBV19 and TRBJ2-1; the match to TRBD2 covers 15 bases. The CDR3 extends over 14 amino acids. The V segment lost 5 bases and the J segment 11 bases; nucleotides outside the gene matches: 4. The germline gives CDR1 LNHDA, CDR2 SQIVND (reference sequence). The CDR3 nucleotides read TGTGCCAGTAGTGGACTAGCGGGAGGGTATCAGCAGTTCTTC. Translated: CASSGLAGGYQQFF.

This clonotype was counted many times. CDR3 amino acids: CASSVSGRNTGELFF. DNA of the CDR3: TGTGCCAGCAGTGTTAGCGGGCGAAACACCGGGGAGCTGTTTTTT. This chain uses TRBV6-4 with TRBJ2-2; 7 positions match TRBD2. Unmatched junction bases numbered 4, after V lost 4 bases and J lost 2 bases. The CDR3 spans 15 residues. CDR1 is MRHNA and CDR2 is SNTAGT in the germline V gene.